A selection of T cell receptor beta chains follows, all from one sample in a study of beta chain features in type 1 diabetes. The assay was immunoSEQ multiplex PCR, and TCRdb's table has in-frame clones only and misses some. The table shows nearly 700,000 clones, with about an eighth occurring only once. Sequencing used naive CD4+ T cells from blood. The origin of the receptors is a man aged 18 to 30 with type 1 diabetes. The CDR3 runs from the conserved cysteine through the conserved F or W.

v_call	j_call	cdr3_length	cdr3_aa
TRBV6-5	TRBJ2-7	11	CASTQGIEQYF
TRBV7-3	TRBJ2-3	14	CASSAGTLTDTQYF
TRBV5-4	TRBJ2-5	15	CASSLAAGTPETQYF
TRBV6-5	TRBJ1-6	15	CASTRDVEYNSPLHF
TRBV19	TRBJ1-5	13	CASHRSGEQPQHF
TRBV9	TRBJ1-1	14	CASSGQVSYTEAFF
TRBV25-1	TRBJ1-6	15	CASSEPGQSNSPLHF
TRBV9	TRBJ1-2	12	CASISRLYGYTF
TRBV27	TRBJ2-5	11	CATKAGETQYF
TRBV7-8	TRBJ2-1	15	CASNEPTGLYNEQFF
TRBV29-1	TRBJ2-5	17	CSVPGLAGRKGQETQYF
TRBV19	TRBJ1-1	13	CASSIRENTEAFF
TRBV7-2	TRBJ1-2	17	CASSFSPLTGARYGYTF
TRBV7-8	TRBJ2-5	13	CASSSTVGSRAYF
TRBV30	TRBJ1-1	10	CGFGRTEAFF
TRBV4-1	TRBJ1-1	15	CASSHSGTRDTEAFF
TRBV11-1	TRBJ1-1	13	CASSRTASLEAFF
TRBV18	TRBJ2-1	14	CASSPGQALNEQFF
TRBV7-3	TRBJ2-4	19	CASSFWGLGSQDRENIQYF
TRBV27	TRBJ1-2	13	CASSLSGNYGYTF
TRBV7-8	TRBJ1-2	14	CASSLGDGAYGYTF
TRBV30	TRBJ1-5	13	CAWSVAPHQPQHF
TRBV6-1	TRBJ1-3	15	CASSEQGGSGNTIYF
TRBV7-6	TRBJ2-7	15	CASSLATGNSYEQYF
TRBV28	TRBJ2-7	11	CATSWVYEQYF
TRBV29-1	TRBJ1-4	11	CSVESYQKLFF
TRBV7-9	TRBJ2-7	11	CASSLVNEQYF
TRBV11-2	TRBJ2-5	14	CASSPGLAQETQYF
TRBV6-1	TRBJ1-1	13	CASSGRENTEAFF
TRBV4-1	TRBJ2-1	16	CASSQEDSGGSREQFF
TRBV30	.	13	CAWATGRDNEQYF
TRBV6-5	TRBJ2-1	13	CASSYRTRDEQFF
TRBV28	TRBJ2-5	16	CASSPRDWTSQETQYF
TRBV19	TRBJ2-3	13	CASVGAGRDTQYF
TRBV28	TRBJ2-5	15	CASSPSGTRSGTQYF
TRBV7-9	TRBJ2-5	15	CASSPRGGDKETQYF
TRBV25-1	TRBJ1-3	14	CASSDWFSGNTIYF
TRBV10-3	TRBJ1-2	14	CAISESGGSYGYTF
TRBV30	TRBJ2-1	12	CAWRGLADEQFF
TRBV30	TRBJ2-1	15	CAWSVPAGRHNEQFF
TRBV16	TRBJ2-7	13	CASSQTTGHEQYF
TRBV4-1	TRBJ1-2	12	CASSRGGYGYTF
TRBV18	TRBJ2-1	13	CASSPGGYNEQFF
TRBV28	TRBJ1-1	15	CASSFSTRMSTEAFF
TRBV13	TRBJ1-1	15	CASSSPGTENTEAFF
TRBV30	TRBJ1-2	11	CAWSSVNGYTF
TRBV5-1	TRBJ2-7	15	CASSLYRGSSYEQYF
TRBV14	TRBJ2-2	16	CASSQEFGRHTGELFF
TRBV25-1	TRBJ2-3	16	CASQPITGGSTDTQYF
TRBV30	TRBJ2-7	14	CAWAGQGGIYEQYF
TRBV30	TRBJ2-1	12	CAWTWLGNEQFF
TRBV13	TRBJ1-1	14	CASSLDILNTEAFF
TRBV28	TRBJ2-7	13	CATSAQGPYEQYF